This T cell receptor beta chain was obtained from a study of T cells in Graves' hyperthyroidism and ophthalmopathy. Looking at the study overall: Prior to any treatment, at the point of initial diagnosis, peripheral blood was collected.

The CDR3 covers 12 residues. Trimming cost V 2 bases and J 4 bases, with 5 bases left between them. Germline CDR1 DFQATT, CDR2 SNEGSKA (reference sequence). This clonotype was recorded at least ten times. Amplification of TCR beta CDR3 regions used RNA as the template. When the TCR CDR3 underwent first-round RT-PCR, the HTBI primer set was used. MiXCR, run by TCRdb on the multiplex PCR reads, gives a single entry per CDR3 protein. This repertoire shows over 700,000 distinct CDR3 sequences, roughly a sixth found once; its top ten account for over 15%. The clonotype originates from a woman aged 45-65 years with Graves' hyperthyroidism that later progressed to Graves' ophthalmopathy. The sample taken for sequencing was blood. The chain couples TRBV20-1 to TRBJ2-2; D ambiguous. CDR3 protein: CSARHLTGELFF. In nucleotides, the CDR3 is TGCAGTGCTAGACACCTCACCGGGGAGCTGTTTTTT.